These 25 T cell receptor beta chains share one sample of origin, sequenced in a study of cytomegalovirus exposure and HLA in healthy donors. 13 Jbeta primers and 60 Vbeta primers were used for the PCR. Assay used: immunoSEQ multiplex PCR; TCRdb lists only in-frame clones, some missing. The data contain about 120,000 clones, approximately 80% of them seen just once; the ten biggest clones take up 4% to 5.5%. Sequenced material: PBMCs. The receptors come from a young man in good health and CMV-seropositive.

The genes are TRBV13 and TRBJ2-7; 8 bases agree with TRBD1. The CDR3 extends over 13 amino acids. Germline V gene data show CDR1 as PRHDT and CDR2 as FYEKMQ (reference sequence). With V trimmed by 5 bases and J by 3 bases, 3 bases remained unmatched. CDR3 in amino acids: CASSTGQDYEQYF. For the CDR3, the DNA is TGTGCCAGCAGCACGGGACAGGACTACGAGCAGTACTTC.

This sequence joins TRBV11-2 and TRBJ2-1, with D possibly matching TRBD2 (6 bases). The CDR3 spans 15 residues. With 5 bases removed from V and 2 bases from J, the gap between germline ends came to 13 bases. The germline CDR1 and CDR2 sequences are SGHAT and FQNNGV. Here the CDR3 DNA reads TGTGCCAGCAGCACCCGAAGCGGGCCCTACAATGAGCAGTTCTTC. It encodes CASSTRSGPYNEQFF.

The chain links TRBV4-1 to TRBJ2-5; 14 bases map to TRBD2. The CDR3 spans 16 residues. With 4 bases clipped from V and 4 bases from J, the junction kept 5 bases outside the gene matches. Germline V gene lookup returns CDR1 MGHRA and CDR2 YSYEKL. The CDR3 coding sequence is TGCGCCAGCAGCCGCGGACTAGCGGGGGGATCAGAGACCCAGTACTTC. It translates to CASSRGLAGGSETQYF.

The chain links TRBV27 to TRBJ1-1; no clear D. Trimming removed 3 bases at V and 5 bases at J, with 13 bases between. CDR1 is MNHEY, CDR2 SMNVEV, per germline (reference sequence). The CDR3 loop spans 14 amino acids. CDR3 residues: CASSFSGAGTEAFF. The CDR3 coding sequence is TGTGCCAGCAGTTTTTCAGGCGCGGGGACTGAAGCTTTCTTT.

The gene calls are TRBV19 and TRBJ1-5; D may be TRBD1 (5 bases). The CDR3 has 17 residues. CDR1 and CDR2 from the germline V gene are LNHDA and SQIVND (reference sequence). Deletions cut 5 bases from V and 5 bases from J, with 22 bases between. The DNA for the CDR3 is TGTGCCAGTAGTCTACGGACGGGGCAGGGAGGGGATCAGCCCCAGCATTTT. It yields the protein CASSLRTGQGGDQPQHF.

The rearrangement links TRBV29-1 to TRBJ2-7, with a possible D match to TRBD1 (5 bases). Germline V gene lookup returns CDR1 SQVTM and CDR2 ANQGSEA. The CDR3 sequence is 11 residues long. V was cut by 7 bases and J by 6 bases, with 13 bases left in between. The CDR3 DNA follows: TGCAGCGCCAGTAGGGGTGGCGAGCAGTACTTC. It yields the protein CSASRGGEQYF.

This chain links TRBV30 with TRBJ1-1; 7 bases match TRBD1. The junction had 8 bases not matched to a gene; V was cut back by 0 bases and J by 4 bases. Germline V gene data show CDR1 as GTSNPN and CDR2 as SVGIG (reference sequence). The CDR3 spans 15 residues. The CDR3 DNA follows: TGTGCCTGGAGTGTAAAGGGGGCTTGGCGCACTGAAGCTTTCTTT. It yields the protein CAWSVKGAWRTEAFF.

The V gene is TRBV6-5, the J gene TRBJ2-7; 12 nucleotides line up with TRBD1. J gave up 6 bases and V 4 bases, and 7 bases lay outside the gene matches. Germline values: CDR1 MNHEY, CDR2 SVGAGI. This CDR3 comprises 15 residues. CDR3 sequence (DNA): TGTGCCAGCAGTTTATGGGGGGACAGGGGGCCCGAGCAGTACTTC. Protein product: CASSLWGDRGPEQYF.

J is TRBJ2-2 and V is TRBV19, with a possible D match to TRBD2 (5 bases). This CDR3 region has 14 residues. The germline gives CDR1 LNHDA, CDR2 SQIVND (reference sequence). V lost 5 bases and J lost 4, with 11 bases in between. Here the CDR3 DNA reads TGTGCCAGTAGTCTTCTAGCTCCCACCGGGGAGCTGTTTTTT. This encodes CASSLLAPTGELFF.

This clone was counted once. The chain recombines TRBV15 with TRBJ1-2; D is perhaps TRBD1 (6 bases). This CDR3 spans 14 amino acids. Trimming removed 9 bases from V and 1 base from J, with 15 bases in between. CDR1 LNHNV and CDR2 YYDKDF come from the germline V gene (reference sequence). Here the CDR3 DNA reads TGTGCCACGATTAGGGGGGGCCATAACTATGGCTACACCTTC. Protein sequence: CATIRGGHNYGYTF.

This rearrangement joins TRBV6-6 to TRBJ2-7; TRBD1 is a possible D gene (5 bases). The CDR3 contains 14 residues. Germline loops: CDR1 MNHNY, CDR2 SVGAGI (reference sequence). V gave up 2 bases and J gave up 1 base, with 9 bases separating them. Written as DNA, the CDR3 is TGTGCCAGCAGTTACACGCAGGGTTCCTACGAGCAGTACTTC. Protein product: CASSYTQGSYEQYF.

The rearrangement links TRBV7-9 to TRBJ2-7; a weak D match, TRBD1 (6 bases). This CDR3 spans 15 amino acids. Trimming cost V 5 bases and J 4 bases, with 18 bases left between them. The germline V gene has CDR1 SEHNR and CDR2 FQNEAQ (reference sequence). This CDR3 is CASSPDRNGLYEQYF. Written as DNA, the CDR3 is TGTGCCAGCAGCCCAGACAGGAATGGTTTGTACGAGCAGTACTTC.

This chain connects TRBV28 to TRBJ1-5; TRBD1 is a possible D gene (6 bases). There are 16 residues in the CDR3. Germline V gene lookup returns CDR1 MDHEN and CDR2 SYDVKM. V lost 6 bases, J lost 2 bases, and 17 bases lay in between. DNA for the CDR3: TGTGCCAGCAGCTTAGATACAGGGTCAGGCAATCAGCCCCAGCATTTT. Translation gives CASSLDTGSGNQPQHF.

The chain is built from TRBV30 and TRBJ2-1; D is perhaps TRBD1 (6 bases). Per the germline V gene, CDR1 is GTSNPN and CDR2 is SVGIG (reference sequence). The CDR3 is 16 residues long. Trimming took 3 bases from V and 1 from J, leaving 16 bases between them. CDR3: CAWRDNRESSYNEQFF. The CDR3 bases are TGTGCCTGGAGGGACAACAGGGAGAGTTCCTACAATGAGCAGTTCTTC.

This sequence joins TRBV7-8 and TRBJ2-7; 9 bases are a match to TRBD2. V dropped 0 bases and J dropped 0; count of bases not matched to a gene: 12. Germline-derived CDR1 and CDR2 are SGHVS and FQNEAQ. This CDR3 contains 19 residues. CDR3 sequence reads: CASSLALAGPISRSYEQYF. CDR3 sequence (DNA): TGTGCCAGCAGCTTAGCCCTAGCGGGGCCTATAAGCCGCTCCTACGAGCAGTACTTC. Using reference TRBV7-8 and TRBJ2-7 for the parts outside the CDR3, the full variable domain is GAGVSQSPRYKVAKRGQDVALRCDPISGHVSLFWYQQALGQGPEFLTYFQNEAQLDKSGLPSDRFFAERPEGSVSTLKIQRTQQEDSAVYLCASSLALAGPISRSYEQYFGPGTRLTVT.

This clone was seen a single time. CDR3 sequence reads: CASSLQGADEKLFF. Here the CDR3 DNA reads TGTGCCAGCAGTCTACAGGGGGCCGATGAAAAACTGTTTTTT. The rearrangement links TRBV7-9 to TRBJ1-4, with 9 bases aligning to TRBD1. CDR3 length equals 14 residues. CDR1 is SEHNR, CDR2 FQNEAQ, per germline (reference sequence). V lost 6 bases to trimming and J lost 6 bases; unmatched junction nucleotides: 5.

This sequence joins TRBV6-5 and TRBJ2-7; tentatively, D is TRBD1 (5 bases). Germline V CDR1 and CDR2: MNHEY, SVGAGI. Trimming took off 0 bases at V and 2 bases at J, with 11 bases between the two ends. The CDR3 totals 15 residues. The CDR3 DNA is TGTGCCAGCAGTTACTCGGTAGTCAGGGCCTACGAGCAGTACTTC. Its protein product is CASSYSVVRAYEQYF.

This clone came up once. The rearrangement uses TRBV7-9 and TRBJ1-2, with D hard to call. Between the trimmed V and J ends, which lost 5 bases and 4 bases, there was a span of 26 bases. This CDR3 is 18 amino acids long. Germline V gene lookup returns CDR1 SEHNR and CDR2 FQNEAQ (reference sequence). The DNA of the CDR3 is TGTGCCAGCAGCGCAGGTAAGGTATCCTCATATCCGTTCTATGGCTACACCTTC. It is translated as CASSAGKVSSYPFYGYTF.

The chain combines TRBV30 with TRBJ2-7, with D maybe TRBD2 (6 bases). The CDR3 spans 13 residues. With 3 bases removed from V and 6 bases from J, the gap between germline ends came to 15 bases. CDR1 and CDR2 (germline): GTSNPN, SVGIG (reference sequence). CDR3 DNA: TGTGCCTGGAGGCGGGGAGGTAGCGGCGAGCAGTACTTC. Protein sequence: CAWRRGGSGEQYF.

J is TRBJ2-7 and V is TRBV27, with 8 bases matching TRBD2. Trimming at V came to 8 bases and at J to 3 bases, leaving 15 bases not matched to a gene. CDR1 and CDR2 from the germline V gene are MNHEY and SMNVEV (reference sequence). The CDR3 spans 16 residues. The chain's CDR3 is CASAPQAGETFYEQYF. In nucleotides, the CDR3 is TGTGCCAGCGCTCCCCAAGCGGGAGAAACGTTCTACGAGCAGTACTTC.

The chain couples TRBV9 to TRBJ1-1; 9 bases are shared with TRBD1. The CDR3 extends over 15 amino acids. The ends lost 4 bases at V and 2 bases at J; junction bases unmatched: 6. Germline V gives CDR1 SGDLS, CDR2 YYNGEE. The CDR3 coding sequence is TGTGCCAGCAGCTCCTCGGGACAGGGCAACACTGAAGCTTTCTTT. As protein: CASSSSGQGNTEAFF.

The genes are TRBV15 and TRBJ2-3; 8 bases map to TRBD2. J lost 2 bases, V lost 0 bases, and 7 bases had no gene match. Germline V gene sequence: CDR1 LNHNV, CDR2 YYDKDF (reference sequence). This CDR3 region has 17 residues. CDR3 region: CATSRENSGMITDTQYF. The CDR3 DNA reads TGTGCCACCAGCAGAGAGAATAGCGGGATGATCACAGATACGCAGTATTTT.

The genes are TRBV30 and TRBJ1-2; 7 bases are shared with TRBD1. Germline CDR1 GTSNPN, CDR2 SVGIG (reference sequence). The CDR3 is 18 residues long. J was trimmed by 2 bases and V by 0 bases; bases with no gene match: 15. The CDR3 coding sequence is TGTGCCTGGAGTGTACTAATTGAAATTCAGGGGGGAAACTATGGCTACACCTTC. It encodes CAWSVLIEIQGGNYGYTF.

The CDR3 coding sequence is TGTGCCAGCTCCGCAATTCAGGTCAGGGGCAGGAACACCGGGGAGCTGTTTTTT. This sequence encodes CASSAIQVRGRNTGELFF. The J gene is TRBJ2-2, the V gene TRBV18; D is perhaps TRBD1 (6 bases). There are 18 residues in the CDR3. With 6 bases removed from V and 1 base from J, the gap between germline ends came to 21 bases. Germline CDR1 reads KGHSH; CDR2 reads LQKENI.

This clone has just one count. The V call is TRBV2, the J call TRBJ1-5; 8 nucleotides line up with TRBD1. CDR1 and CDR2 from the germline V gene are SNHLY and FYNNEI. V dropped 4 bases and J dropped 6; count of bases not matched to a gene: 11. The CDR3 covers 16 residues. CDR3 protein: CASSGQGQLNGQPQHF. CDR3 bases: TGTGCCAGCAGTGGACAGGGGCAGTTAAACGGTCAGCCCCAGCATTTT.